These 21 T cell receptor beta chains came from one sample sequenced in a study of shared clonotypes between healthy human individuals. Profiling relied on immunoSEQ multiplex PCR, and the TCRdb table lists in-frame clones only, not all of them. The sample contains approximately 1,500,000 clones, approximately 98% of which appear only once. Sequences were obtained from naive CD4+ T cells sorted from blood. Subset indicated: CD45RA+ positively selected. These receptor sequences come from a man under 40 in good health.

V is TRBV11-2 and J is TRBJ2-7; D is uncertain. Per the germline V gene, CDR1 is SGHAT and CDR2 is FQNNGV. CDR3 length: 14 residues. V shed 1 base and J shed 7 bases, with 14 bases lying between them. The CDR3 coding sequence is TGTGCCAGCAGCTTAGCCCCACTTAGCTTGGAGCAGTACTTC. Translated, it gives CASSLAPLSLEQYF.

The CDR3 coding sequence is TGTGCCAGCAGTGAAGGTGCCGGGACAGCGACTTTCACAGATACGCAGTATTTT. Translated: CASSEGAGTATFTDTQYF. The chain joins TRBV25-1 to TRBJ2-3; TRBD1 matches at 7 bases. The trim removed 2 bases at V and 2 bases at J, leaving 13 bases unmatched. This CDR3 has 18 amino acids. Germline values: CDR1 MGHDK, CDR2 SYGVNS.

The rearrangement joins TRBV28 to TRBJ1-2; 9 bases map to TRBD1. Germline assignment: CDR1 MDHEN and CDR2 SYDVKM. Unmatched junction bases numbered 2, after V lost 7 bases and J lost 2 bases. The CDR3 extends over 13 amino acids. CDR3: CASTTGGNYGYTF. The CDR3 nucleotides read TGTGCCAGCACTACAGGGGGCAACTATGGCTACACCTTC.

Points on this clone: The sample has other DNA sequences that encode this CDR3 too. The gene calls are TRBV18 and TRBJ2-3, with 11 nucleotides matching TRBD2. This CDR3 contains 16 residues. Losses at the gene ends were 3 bases for V and 2 bases for J; bases not matched to a gene: 4. Germline V gives CDR1 KGHSH, CDR2 LQKENI. CDR3 nucleotide sequence: TGTGCCAGCTCACCTCTAGCGGGAGGTACCACAGATACGCAGTATTTT. Protein sequence: CASSPLAGGTTDTQYF.

The J gene is TRBJ2-5, the V gene TRBV19; the D gene is possibly TRBD1 (6 bases). The germline gives CDR1 LNHDA, CDR2 SQIVND (reference sequence). The CDR3 length is 15 residues. Trimming shortened V by 2 bases and J by 1 base, and 11 bases separated the two germline ends. CDR3 nucleotides: TGTGCCAGTAGTATAATGACAGGCCCCCAAGAGACCCAGTACTTC. This encodes CASSIMTGPQETQYF.

CDR3: CASAYFGQSYGYTF. In DNA form, the CDR3 reads TGTGCCAGCGCCTACTTCGGACAGAGTTATGGCTACACCTTC. The chain carries TRBV2 and TRBJ1-2, with D tentatively TRBD1 (6 bases). V lost 8 bases and J 5 bases, leaving 18 bases between the germline ends. The CDR3 runs 14 residues. Per germline, CDR1 SNHLY and CDR2 FYNNEI.

The rearrangement joins TRBV18 to TRBJ1-2; a possible D gene is TRBD1 (5 bases). Trimming removed 3 bases from V and 8 bases from J, with 16 bases in between. The CDR3 has 14 residues. Germline values: CDR1 KGHSH, CDR2 LQKENI. DNA of the CDR3: TGTGCCAGCTCACCCGTCCGGGGGGATAAAGGCTACACCTTC. Protein sequence: CASSPVRGDKGYTF.

This sequence joins TRBV19 and TRBJ1-2; D perhaps matches TRBD1 (6 bases). Looked up from germline, CDR1 is LNHDA and CDR2 is SQIVND (reference sequence). The V gene lost 5 bases and the J gene lost 4 bases, with 14 bases spanning the gap. The CDR3 totals 14 residues. The CDR3 reads CASSHIDRSYGYTF. CDR3 DNA sequence: TGTGCCAGTAGTCATATCGACAGGTCCTATGGCTACACCTTC.

This chain joins TRBV18 and TRBJ2-1, with 9 bases aligning to TRBD2. The trim removed 0 bases at V and 10 bases at J, leaving 4 bases unmatched. The CDR3 sequence is 14 residues long. Germline V CDR1 and CDR2: KGHSH, LQKENI. The CDR3 is CASSPPTTSGEQFF. The CDR3 DNA reads as TGTGCCAGCTCACCACCTACGACTAGCGGCGAGCAGTTCTTC.

This clone appeared a few times. The chain uses TRBV5-6 and TRBJ2-7; D is ambiguous. CDR3 length equals 12 residues. Trimming pared 0 bases from V and 2 bases from J, leaving 3 bases between. Germline V gene lookup returns CDR1 SGHDT and CDR2 YYEEEE. CDR3 DNA sequence: TGTGCCAGCAGCTTGGCCCCCTACGAGCAGTACTTC. It encodes CASSLAPYEQYF.

This clone was seen only once. The CDR3 DNA sequence: TGTGCCAGCAGTTTAGCAGGGGGCGGTTTAGATACGCAGTATTTT. This sequence encodes CASSLAGGGLDTQYF. The chain couples TRBV28 to TRBJ2-3, with TRBD1 identical over 8 bases. CDR1 and CDR2 (germline): MDHEN, SYDVKM. The ends lost 2 bases at V and 5 bases at J; junction bases unmatched: 6. The CDR3 extends over 15 amino acids.

CDR3 sequence: CASSLVGTGSETQYF. CDR3 DNA: TGTGCCAGCAGCTTAGTGGGAACAGGATCAGAGACCCAGTACTTC. The chain links TRBV7-6 to TRBJ2-5; TRBD1 is a possible D gene (5 bases). In germline, CDR1 is SGHVS, CDR2 FNYEAQ. V lost 1 base and J 4 bases, leaving 13 bases between the germline ends. The CDR3 extends over 15 amino acids. The full variable domain, rest sourced from reference TRBV7-6 and TRBJ2-5, is GAGVSQSPRYKVTKRGQDVALRCDPISGHVSLYWYRQALGQGPEFLTYFNYEAQQDKSGLPNDRFSAERPEGSISTLTIQRTEQRDSAMYRCASSLVGTGSETQYFGPGTRLLVL.

This rearrangement joins TRBV6-6 to TRBJ1-2, with D unclear. There are 14 residues in the CDR3. Germline CDR1 MNHNY, CDR2 SVGAGI (reference sequence). V lost 6 bases and J lost 1, with 12 bases in between. This CDR3 reads CASSSPDGNYGYTF. Written as DNA, the CDR3 is TGTGCCAGCAGCTCCCCGGACGGTAACTATGGCTACACCTTC.

J is TRBJ1-5 and V is TRBV19; D is unresolved. Trimming stripped 1 base from V and 3 bases from J, with 10 bases between. The CDR3 covers 15 residues. Germline CDR1 is LNHDA and CDR2 is SQIVND (reference sequence). As DNA, the CDR3 is TGTGCCAGTAGTATAGTGCGGGGTACCAATCAGCCCCAGCATTTT. Residues: CASSIVRGTNQPQHF.

The V call is TRBV5-1, the J call TRBJ2-7; D is tentatively TRBD1 or TRBD2 (5 bases each). Trimming pared 4 bases from V and 0 bases from J, leaving 17 bases between. Germline V CDR1 and CDR2: SGHRS, YFSETQ. The CDR3 is made up of 16 amino acids. The CDR3 spells CASSLGEGSGSYEQYF. CDR3 DNA: TGCGCCAGCAGCCTGGGTGAGGGGAGCGGCTCCTACGAGCAGTACTTC.

V gene TRBV28 combines with J gene TRBJ1-2; 8 nucleotides match TRBD1. Per the germline V gene, CDR1 is MDHEN and CDR2 is SYDVKM. V gave up 4 bases and J gave up 2 bases; unmatched junction bases: 9. This CDR3 is built from 16 residues. CDR3 loop: CASSSLRDRRNYGYTF. The CDR3 bases are TGTGCCAGCAGTTCCCTCCGGGACAGGAGAAACTATGGCTACACCTTC.

This clone was counted once. This chain links TRBV28 with TRBJ2-3; D is unclear. Germline CDR1 reads MDHEN; CDR2 reads SYDVKM. Trimming took 5 bases from V and 2 from J, leaving 8 bases between them. This CDR3 spans 13 amino acids. The CDR3 loop reads CASSRGSTDTQYF. The CDR3 bases are TGTGCCAGCAGTCGAGGCTCCACAGATACGCAGTATTTT.

The rearrangement joins TRBV6-9 to TRBJ2-7, with a tentative D call TRBD2 (5 bases). This CDR3 has 18 residues. Between the trimmed V and J ends, which lost 2 bases and 2 bases, there was a span of 22 bases. CDR1 and CDR2 (germline): MNHGY, SVAAGI. CDR3 in amino acids: CASSYPYTGSPVAYEQYF. The DNA for the CDR3 is TGTGCCAGCAGTTATCCTTATACGGGGTCCCCAGTCGCCTACGAGCAGTACTTC.

The chain uses TRBV4-1 and TRBJ2-5; 11 bases map to TRBD2. The CDR3 consists of 18 residues. J gave up 5 bases and V 0 bases, and 11 bases lay outside the gene matches. CDR1 MGHRA and CDR2 YSYEKL come from the germline V gene. CDR3 sequence: CASSQDQTSGRFVETQYF. As DNA, the CDR3 is TGCGCCAGCAGCCAAGACCAAACTAGCGGGAGATTCGTTGAGACCCAGTACTTC.

The V gene is TRBV7-9, the J gene TRBJ2-7, with TRBD2 matching over 11 bases. The CDR3 totals 14 residues. Germline trimming cut 4 bases from V and 3 bases from J; bases unmatched to any gene: 2. The germline V gene has CDR1 SEHNR and CDR2 FQNEAQ (reference sequence). The CDR3 reads CASSSSGRIYEQYF. In DNA form, the CDR3 reads TGTGCCAGCAGCTCTAGCGGGAGGATCTACGAGCAGTACTTC.

The chain is built from TRBV9 and TRBJ2-1; 11 positions match TRBD2. CDR3 length: 17 residues. The germline gives CDR1 SGDLS, CDR2 YYNGEE. V was clipped by 1 base and J by 7 bases; unmatched bases: 10. CDR3 in DNA: TGTGCCAGCAGCGTAAGGAAATTAGCGGGAGGGCGTAATGAGCAGTTCTTC. As protein: CASSVRKLAGGRNEQFF.